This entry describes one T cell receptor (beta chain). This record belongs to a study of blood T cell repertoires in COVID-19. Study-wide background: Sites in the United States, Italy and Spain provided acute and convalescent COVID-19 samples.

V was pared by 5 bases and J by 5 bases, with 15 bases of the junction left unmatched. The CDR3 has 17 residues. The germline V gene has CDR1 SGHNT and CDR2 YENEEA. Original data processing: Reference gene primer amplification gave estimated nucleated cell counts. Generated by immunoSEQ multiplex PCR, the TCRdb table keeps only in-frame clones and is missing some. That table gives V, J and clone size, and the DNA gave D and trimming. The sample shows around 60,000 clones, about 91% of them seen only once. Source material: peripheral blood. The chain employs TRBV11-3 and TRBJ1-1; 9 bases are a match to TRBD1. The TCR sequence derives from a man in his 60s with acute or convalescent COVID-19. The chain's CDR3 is CASSRTGTGYFPTEAFF. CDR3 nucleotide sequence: TGTGCCAGCAGCCGAACCGGGACAGGGTACTTTCCTACTGAAGCTTTCTTT.